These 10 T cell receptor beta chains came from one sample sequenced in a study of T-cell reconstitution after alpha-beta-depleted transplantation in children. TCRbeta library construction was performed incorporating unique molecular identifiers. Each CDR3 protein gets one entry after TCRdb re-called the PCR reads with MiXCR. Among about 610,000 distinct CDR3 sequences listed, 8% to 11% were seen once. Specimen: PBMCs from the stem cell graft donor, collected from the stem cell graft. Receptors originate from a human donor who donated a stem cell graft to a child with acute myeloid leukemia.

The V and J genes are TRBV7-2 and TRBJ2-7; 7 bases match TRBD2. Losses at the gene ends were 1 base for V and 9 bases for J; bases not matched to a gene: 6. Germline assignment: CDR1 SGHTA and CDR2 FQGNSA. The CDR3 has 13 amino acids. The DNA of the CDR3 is TGTGCCAGCAGCTTAGGCGGGAGAGTCGGGCAGTACTTC. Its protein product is CASSLGGRVGQYF.

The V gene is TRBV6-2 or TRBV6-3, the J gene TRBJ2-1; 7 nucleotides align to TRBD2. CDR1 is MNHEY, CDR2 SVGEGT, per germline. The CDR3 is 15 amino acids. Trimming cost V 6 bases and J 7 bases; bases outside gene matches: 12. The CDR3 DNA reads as TGTGCCAGCAGCCTGACCGGAGGGCGGGGGAATGAGCAGTTCTTC. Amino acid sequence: CASSLTGGRGNEQFF.

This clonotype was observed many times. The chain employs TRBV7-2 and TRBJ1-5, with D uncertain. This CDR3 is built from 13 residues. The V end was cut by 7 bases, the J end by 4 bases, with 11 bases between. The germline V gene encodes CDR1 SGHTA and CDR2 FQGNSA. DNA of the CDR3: TGTGCCAGCACCCGGGGTCGGAATCAGCCCCAGCATTTT. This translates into CASTRGRNQPQHF.

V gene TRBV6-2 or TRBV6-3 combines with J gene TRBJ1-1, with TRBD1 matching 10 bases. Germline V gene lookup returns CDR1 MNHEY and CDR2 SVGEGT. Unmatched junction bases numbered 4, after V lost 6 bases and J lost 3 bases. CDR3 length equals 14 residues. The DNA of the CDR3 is TGTGCCAGCAGGAGACAGGGGGCCGACACTGAAGCTTTCTTT. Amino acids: CASRRQGADTEAFF.

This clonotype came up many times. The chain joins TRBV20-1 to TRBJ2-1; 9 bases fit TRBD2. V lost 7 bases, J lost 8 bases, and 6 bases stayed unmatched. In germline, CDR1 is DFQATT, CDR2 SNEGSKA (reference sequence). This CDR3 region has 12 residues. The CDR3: CSGTPSGDEQFF. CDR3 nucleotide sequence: TGCAGTGGCACCCCTAGCGGGGATGAGCAGTTCTTC.

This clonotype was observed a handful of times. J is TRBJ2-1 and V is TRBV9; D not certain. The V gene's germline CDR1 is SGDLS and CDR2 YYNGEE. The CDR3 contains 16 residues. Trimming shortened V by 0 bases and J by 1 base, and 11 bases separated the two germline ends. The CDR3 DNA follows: TGTGCCAGCAGCGTAGCTGGCGGTGGATCCTACAATGAGCAGTTCTTC. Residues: CASSVAGGGSYNEQFF.

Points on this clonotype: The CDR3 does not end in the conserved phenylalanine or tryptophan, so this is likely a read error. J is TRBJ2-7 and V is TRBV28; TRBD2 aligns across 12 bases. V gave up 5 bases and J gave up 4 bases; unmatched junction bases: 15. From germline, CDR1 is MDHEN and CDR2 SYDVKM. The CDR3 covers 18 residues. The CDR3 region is CASSQLDASGRALYEQYS. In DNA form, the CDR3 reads TGTGCCAGCAGTCAGTTGGATGCTAGCGGGAGGGCCCTTTACGAGCAGTACTCC.

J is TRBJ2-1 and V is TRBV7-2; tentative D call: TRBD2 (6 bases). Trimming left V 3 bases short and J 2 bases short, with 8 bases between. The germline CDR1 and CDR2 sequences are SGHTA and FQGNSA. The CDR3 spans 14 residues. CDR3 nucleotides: TGTGCCAGCAGCTTCGGAGGGGCCTACAATGAGCAGTTCTTC. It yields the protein CASSFGGAYNEQFF.

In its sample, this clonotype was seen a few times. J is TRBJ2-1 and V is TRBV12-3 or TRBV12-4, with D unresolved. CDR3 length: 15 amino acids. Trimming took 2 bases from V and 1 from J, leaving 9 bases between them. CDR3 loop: CASSLSAISYNEQFF. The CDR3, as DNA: TGTGCCAGCAGTTTATCGGCAATATCCTACAATGAGCAGTTCTTC.

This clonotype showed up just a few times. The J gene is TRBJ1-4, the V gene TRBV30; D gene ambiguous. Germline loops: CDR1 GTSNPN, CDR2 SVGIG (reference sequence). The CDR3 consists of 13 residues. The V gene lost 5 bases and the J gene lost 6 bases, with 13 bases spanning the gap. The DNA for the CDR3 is TGTGCCTGGGCAGGCAACTTGGATGAAAAACTGTTTTTT. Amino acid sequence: CAWAGNLDEKLFF. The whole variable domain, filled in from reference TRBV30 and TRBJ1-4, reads SQTIHQWPATLVQPVGSPLSLECTVEGTSNPNLYWYRQAAGRGLQLLFYSVGIGQISSEVPQNLSASRPQDRQFILSSKKLLLSDSGFYLCAWAGNLDEKLFFGSGTQLSVL.